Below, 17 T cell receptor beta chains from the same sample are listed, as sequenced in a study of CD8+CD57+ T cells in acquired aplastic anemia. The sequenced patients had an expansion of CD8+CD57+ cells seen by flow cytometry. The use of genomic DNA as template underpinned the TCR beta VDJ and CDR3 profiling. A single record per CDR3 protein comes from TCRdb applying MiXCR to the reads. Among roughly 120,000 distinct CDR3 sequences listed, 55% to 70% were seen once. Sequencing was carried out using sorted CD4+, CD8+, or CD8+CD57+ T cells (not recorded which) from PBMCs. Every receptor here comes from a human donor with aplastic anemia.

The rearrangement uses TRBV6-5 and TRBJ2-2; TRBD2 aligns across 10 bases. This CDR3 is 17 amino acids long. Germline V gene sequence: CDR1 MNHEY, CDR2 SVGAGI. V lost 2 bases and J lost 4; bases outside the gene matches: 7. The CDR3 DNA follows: TGTGCCAGCAGTTACCATAAAGGACTAGCGGTCACCGGGGAGCTGTTTTTT. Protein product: CASSYHKGLAVTGELFF.

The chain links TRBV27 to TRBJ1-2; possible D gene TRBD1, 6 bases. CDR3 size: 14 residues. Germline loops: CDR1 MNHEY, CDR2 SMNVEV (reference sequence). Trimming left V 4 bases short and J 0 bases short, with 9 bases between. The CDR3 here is CASSWTAANYGYTF. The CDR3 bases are TGTGCCAGCAGTTGGACAGCAGCTAACTATGGCTACACCTTC.

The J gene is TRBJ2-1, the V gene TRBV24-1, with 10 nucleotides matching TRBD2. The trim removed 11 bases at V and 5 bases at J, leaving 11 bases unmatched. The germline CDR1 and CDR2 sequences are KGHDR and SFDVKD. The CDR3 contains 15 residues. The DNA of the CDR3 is TGTGCCAGCAGCTTAAAGCGGGGGGGGGACAATGAGCAGTTCTTC. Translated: CASSLKRGGDNEQFF.

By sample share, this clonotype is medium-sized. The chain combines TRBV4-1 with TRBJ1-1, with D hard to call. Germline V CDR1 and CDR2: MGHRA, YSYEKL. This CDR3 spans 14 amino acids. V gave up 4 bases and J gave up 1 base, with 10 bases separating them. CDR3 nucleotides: TGCGCCAGCAGCCCCGGCGAAGAGAACACTGAAGCTTTCTTT. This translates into CASSPGEENTEAFF.

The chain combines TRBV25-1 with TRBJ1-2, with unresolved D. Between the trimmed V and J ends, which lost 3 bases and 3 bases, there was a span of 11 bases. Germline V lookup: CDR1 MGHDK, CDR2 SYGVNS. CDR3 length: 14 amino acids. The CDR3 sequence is CASSDTGRYYGYTF. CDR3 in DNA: TGTGCCAGCAGTGACACCGGAAGGTACTATGGCTACACCTTC.

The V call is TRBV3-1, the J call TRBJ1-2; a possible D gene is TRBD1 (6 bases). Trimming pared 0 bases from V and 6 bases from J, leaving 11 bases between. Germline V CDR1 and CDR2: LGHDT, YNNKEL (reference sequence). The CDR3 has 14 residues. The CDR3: CASSQDGRGDGYTF. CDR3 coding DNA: TGTGCCAGCAGCCAAGATGGCAGGGGTGATGGCTACACCTTC.

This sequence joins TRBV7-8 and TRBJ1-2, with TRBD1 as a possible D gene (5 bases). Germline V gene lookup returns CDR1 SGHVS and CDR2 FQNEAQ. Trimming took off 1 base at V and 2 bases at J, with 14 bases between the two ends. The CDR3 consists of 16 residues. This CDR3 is CASSLGPGLDNYGYTF. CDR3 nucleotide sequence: TGTGCCAGCAGCTTAGGGCCAGGGCTTGACAACTATGGCTACACCTTC.

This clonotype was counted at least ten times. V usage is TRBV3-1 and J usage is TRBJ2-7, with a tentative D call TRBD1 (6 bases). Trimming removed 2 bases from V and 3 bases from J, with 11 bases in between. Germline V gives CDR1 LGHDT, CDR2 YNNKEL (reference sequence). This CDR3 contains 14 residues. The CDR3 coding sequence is TGTGCCAGCAGCCAACCACAGGGTGGCTACGAGCAGTACTTC. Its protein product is CASSQPQGGYEQYF.

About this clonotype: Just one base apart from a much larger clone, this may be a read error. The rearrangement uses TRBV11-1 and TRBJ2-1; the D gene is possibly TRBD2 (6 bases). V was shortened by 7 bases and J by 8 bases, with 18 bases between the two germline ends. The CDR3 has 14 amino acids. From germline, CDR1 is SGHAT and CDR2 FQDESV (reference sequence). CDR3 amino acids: CASISPGLGDEQFF. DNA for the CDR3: TGTGCCAGCATCTCCCCGGGACTTGGCGATGAGCAGTTCTTC.

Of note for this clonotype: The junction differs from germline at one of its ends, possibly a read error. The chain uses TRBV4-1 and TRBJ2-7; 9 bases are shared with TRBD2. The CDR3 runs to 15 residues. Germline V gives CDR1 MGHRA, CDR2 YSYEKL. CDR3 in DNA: TGTGCCAGCAGCCAAGGGTTAGCGGGAGCCTACGAGCAGTACTTC. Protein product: CASSQGLAGAYEQYF.

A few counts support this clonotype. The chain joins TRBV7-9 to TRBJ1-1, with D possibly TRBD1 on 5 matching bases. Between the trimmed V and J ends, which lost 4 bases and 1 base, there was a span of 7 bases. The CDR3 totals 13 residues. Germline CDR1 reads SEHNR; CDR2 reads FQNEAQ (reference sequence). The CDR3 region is CASSSTENTEAFF. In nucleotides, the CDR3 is TGTGCCAGCAGCTCGACAGAGAACACTGAAGCTTTCTTT.

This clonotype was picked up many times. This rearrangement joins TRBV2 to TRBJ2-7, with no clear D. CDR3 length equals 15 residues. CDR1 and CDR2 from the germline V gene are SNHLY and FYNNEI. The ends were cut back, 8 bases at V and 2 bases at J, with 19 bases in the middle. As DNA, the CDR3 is TGTGCCAGCCGAATCCAGGTAGATCCTACCTACGAGCAGTACTTC. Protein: CASRIQVDPTYEQYF. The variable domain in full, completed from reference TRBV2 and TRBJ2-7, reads EPEVTQTPSHQVTQMGQEVILRCVPISNHLYFYWYRQILGQKVEFLVSFYNNEISEKSEIFDDQFSVERPDGSNFTLKIRSTKLEDSAMYFCASRIQVDPTYEQYFGPGTRLTVT.

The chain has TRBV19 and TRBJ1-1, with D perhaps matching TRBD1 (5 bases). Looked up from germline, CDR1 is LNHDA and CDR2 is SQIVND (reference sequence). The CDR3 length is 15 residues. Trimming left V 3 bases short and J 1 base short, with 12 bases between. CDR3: CASSMMGRQNTEAFF. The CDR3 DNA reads TGTGCCAGTAGTATGATGGGACGTCAGAACACTGAAGCTTTCTTT. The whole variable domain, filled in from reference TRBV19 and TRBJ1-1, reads DGGITQSPKYLFRKEGQNVTLSCEQNLNHDAMYWYRQDPGQGLRLIYYSQIVNDFQKGDIAEGYSVSREKKESFPLTVTSAQKNPTAFYLCASSMMGRQNTEAFFGQGTRLTVV.

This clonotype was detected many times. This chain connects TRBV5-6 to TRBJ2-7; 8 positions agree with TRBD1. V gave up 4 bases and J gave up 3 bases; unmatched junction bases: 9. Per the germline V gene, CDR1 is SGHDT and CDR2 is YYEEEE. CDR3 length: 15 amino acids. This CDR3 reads CASSPEGQDSYEQYF. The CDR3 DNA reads TGTGCCAGCAGCCCGGAGGGACAGGATAGCTACGAGCAGTACTTC.

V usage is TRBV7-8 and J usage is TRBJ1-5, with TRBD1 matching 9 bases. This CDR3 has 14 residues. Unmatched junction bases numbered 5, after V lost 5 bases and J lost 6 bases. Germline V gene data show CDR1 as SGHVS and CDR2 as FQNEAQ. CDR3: CASSRQGEGQPQHF. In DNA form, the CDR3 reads TGTGCCAGCAGCCGACAGGGGGAAGGTCAGCCCCAGCATTTT. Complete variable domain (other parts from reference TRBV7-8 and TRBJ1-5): GAGVSQSPRYKVAKRGQDVALRCDPISGHVSLFWYQQALGQGPEFLTYFQNEAQLDKSGLPSDRFFAERPEGSVSTLKIQRTQQEDSAVYLCASSRQGEGQPQHFGDGTRLSIL.

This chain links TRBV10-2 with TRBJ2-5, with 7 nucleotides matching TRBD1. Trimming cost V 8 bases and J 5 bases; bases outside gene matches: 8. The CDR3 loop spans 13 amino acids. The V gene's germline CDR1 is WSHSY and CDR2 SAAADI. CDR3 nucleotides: TGCGCCAGCGGACGACAGGGCCAGGAGACCCAGTACTTC. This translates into CASGRQGQETQYF.

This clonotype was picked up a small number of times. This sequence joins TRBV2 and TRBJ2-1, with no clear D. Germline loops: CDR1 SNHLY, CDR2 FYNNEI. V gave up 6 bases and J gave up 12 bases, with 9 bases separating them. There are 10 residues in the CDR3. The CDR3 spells CASRDRGQFF. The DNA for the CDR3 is TGTGCCAGCAGGGACCGTGGGCAGTTCTTC.